Below, 24 T cell receptor beta chains from the same sample are listed, as sequenced in a study of shared clonotypes between healthy human individuals (dated by TCRdb to about 2020). Receptors were amplified or captured by the immunoSEQ multiplex PCR assay. The table was pulled from immuneACCESS by TCRdb, which kept in-frame rearrangements only. Such tables lose some clones; where checked, under half of the loss comes from unresolved V genes, and the rest has no known cause. The sample profile shows about 2,500,000 clones; 90% to 95% of them were found once. Around 0.14% of the sample lies in the top ten. Sequencing was done on a sample of naive CD4+ T cells sorted from blood. The cell subset or site label for this specimen denotes: CD45RA+ positively selected. The receptors come from a young man in good health.

The rearrangement joins TRBV30 to TRBJ1-4; 7 bases line up with TRBD1. V lost 2 bases to trimming and J lost 13 bases; unmatched junction nucleotides: 10. The germline CDR1 and CDR2 sequences are GTSNPN and SVGIG (reference sequence). The CDR3 covers 13 residues. The CDR3 nucleotides are TGTGCCTGGAGTTTAGGACAGGCTGCTGGACTGTTTTTT. This gives the protein CAWSLGQAAGLFF.

DNA for the CDR3: TGTGCCAGCAGTCCCGACAGGAGAGATACGCAGTATTTT. Translation gives CASSPDRRDTQYF. The chain carries TRBV6-1 and TRBJ2-3, with D possibly matching TRBD1 (6 bases). Deletions cut 5 bases from V and 5 bases from J, with 11 bases between. This CDR3 region has 13 residues. Germline CDR1 and CDR2: MNHNS and SASEGT.

This chain joins TRBV15 and TRBJ2-2, with no clear D. The ends were cut back, 0 bases at V and 7 bases at J, with 9 bases in the middle. CDR1 LNHNV and CDR2 YYDKDF come from the germline V gene (reference sequence). The CDR3 has 14 amino acids. The CDR3 region has the DNA TGTGCCACCAGCAGAGATCGGCTGGGCGGGGAGCTGTTTTTT. Translated: CATSRDRLGGELFF.

The rearrangement links TRBV11-3 to TRBJ2-2; 11 nucleotides agree with TRBD1. The CDR3 runs 15 residues. Germline CDR1 is SGHNT and CDR2 is YENEEA. V trimming: 5 bases; J trimming: 7 bases; junction bases outside the gene matches: 6. Here the CDR3 DNA reads TGTGCCAGCAGCCGCGGACAGGGGGCTTACGGGGAGCTGTTTTTT. This encodes CASSRGQGAYGELFF. The whole variable domain, filled in from reference TRBV11-3 and TRBJ2-2, reads EAGVVQSPRYKIIEKKQPVAFWCNPISGHNTLYWYLQNLGQGPELLIRYENEEAVDDSQLPKDRFSAERLKGVDSTLKIQPAELGDSAVYLCASSRGQGAYGELFFGEGSRLTVL.

The gene calls are TRBV2 and TRBJ2-7, with D tentatively TRBD2 (6 bases). V lost 5 bases to trimming and J lost 2 bases, with 10 bases between them. Germline CDR1 and CDR2: SNHLY and FYNNEI. The CDR3 sequence is 13 residues long. CDR3 sequence: CASSRELTYEQYF. The CDR3 DNA is TGTGCCAGCAGTCGGGAGTTGACCTACGAGCAGTACTTC.

The rearrangement links TRBV28 to TRBJ1-2; D is unresolved. V lost 8 bases, J lost 1 base, and 8 bases lay in between. The V gene's germline CDR1 is MDHEN and CDR2 SYDVKM. CDR3 length equals 12 residues. Here the CDR3 reads CASWEGNYGYTF. CDR3 nucleotide sequence: TGTGCCAGCTGGGAGGGTAACTATGGCTACACCTTC.

This chain joins TRBV6-1 and TRBJ2-1; 7 bases map to TRBD2. Germline values: CDR1 MNHNS, CDR2 SASEGT. V dropped 4 bases and J dropped 4; count of bases not matched to a gene: 1. This CDR3 is built from 13 residues. In DNA, the CDR3 is TGTGCCAGCAGTGGGACTAGGTACAATGAGCAGTTCTTC. Residues: CASSGTRYNEQFF.

This clone was seen a handful of times. The sample carries other DNA sequences with the same CDR3. The CDR3 DNA is TGTGCCAGCAGCTCTAAAGAGACCCAGTACTTC. Translation gives CASSSKETQYF. The genes are TRBV5-6 and TRBJ2-5; D not certain. This CDR3 contains 11 residues. Deletions cut 3 bases from V and 3 bases from J, with 3 bases between. Looked up from germline, CDR1 is SGHDT and CDR2 is YYEEEE.

The chain joins TRBV9 to TRBJ1-4; D is perhaps TRBD1 (5 bases). V lost 0 bases and J 4 bases, leaving 10 bases between the germline ends. The germline V gene encodes CDR1 SGDLS and CDR2 YYNGEE. The CDR3 extends over 15 amino acids. The CDR3 DNA reads TGTGCCAGCAGCGTAGCTTCAGGGTATAATGAAAAACTGTTTTTT. It is translated as CASSVASGYNEKLFF.

This chain connects TRBV5-1 to TRBJ1-4, with D maybe TRBD1 (5 bases). V lost 6 bases to trimming and J lost 6 bases, with 15 bases between them. This CDR3 is 14 amino acids long. CDR1 SGHRS and CDR2 YFSETQ come from the germline V gene. The CDR3 DNA reads TGCGCCAGCACGGGGGGTGATCGGTATGAAAAACTGTTTTTT. Translating it yields CASTGGDRYEKLFF.

This chain joins TRBV7-2 and TRBJ2-3, with 11 bases identical to TRBD2. The germline CDR1 and CDR2 sequences are SGHTA and FQGNSA. V lost 4 bases, J lost 0 bases, and 3 bases stayed unmatched. The CDR3 extends over 16 amino acids. The CDR3 bases are TGTGCCAGCAGCTGGGGACTAGCGGCTAGCACAGATACGCAGTATTTT. Protein sequence: CASSWGLAASTDTQYF.

The J gene is TRBJ1-1, the V gene TRBV10-3, with 8 bases matching TRBD1. The CDR3 extends over 14 amino acids. The germline gives CDR1 ENHRY, CDR2 SYGVKD. V dropped 7 bases and J dropped 1; count of bases not matched to a gene: 5. CDR3 sequence: CAITTTGENTEAFF. The CDR3 nucleotides read TGTGCCATCACCACGACAGGGGAGAACACTGAAGCTTTCTTT.

Notes on this clone: Other DNA sequences in the sample encode the same CDR3. This rearrangement joins TRBV5-1 to TRBJ1-6, with 9 bases identical to TRBD1. This CDR3 comprises 14 residues. V was pared by 0 bases and J by 10 bases, with 2 bases of the junction left unmatched. The V gene's germline CDR1 is SGHRS and CDR2 YFSETQ. The CDR3 DNA reads as TGCGCCAGCAGCTTGGGACAGGGGGACTCACCCCTCCACTTT. Translating it yields CASSLGQGDSPLHF.

V gene TRBV11-3 combines with J gene TRBJ2-1, with TRBD2 as a possible D gene (6 bases). This CDR3 has 14 amino acids. Per the germline V gene, CDR1 is SGHNT and CDR2 is YENEEA. V dropped 0 bases and J dropped 5 bases, with 8 bases sitting between them. CDR3 sequence: CASSLDPSDNEQFF. The CDR3 nucleotides are TGTGCCAGCAGCTTAGACCCTAGCGACAATGAGCAGTTCTTC.

The chain is built from TRBV7-2 and TRBJ2-3; D ambiguous. This CDR3 has 13 amino acids. Germline CDR1 and CDR2: SGHTA and FQGNSA. V was trimmed by 5 bases and J by 9 bases, leaving 15 bases between them. CDR3 in amino acids: CASSPAWLGTQYF. CDR3 bases: TGTGCCAGCAGCCCAGCCTGGCTAGGAACGCAGTATTTT.

Here the CDR3 reads CAAWACSGLQYF. The CDR3 region has the DNA TGTGCCGCCTGGGCATGTTCCGGCCTCCAGTACTTC. V usage is TRBV12-1 and J usage is TRBJ2-5; whether TRBD1, the table's D call, matches the DNA was not checked. TRBV12-1 is classified as a pseudogene. This CDR3 spans 12 amino acids.

The chain recombines TRBV6-1 with TRBJ2-5; TRBD1 might be the D (6 bases). The V end was cut by 8 bases, the J end by 5 bases, with 12 bases between. Looked up from germline, CDR1 is MNHNS and CDR2 is SASEGT. This CDR3 has 12 residues. In nucleotides, the CDR3 is TGTGCCAGCGGTAACAGGGAGGAGACCCAGTACTTC. Encoded protein: CASGNREETQYF.

The chain employs TRBV5-1 and TRBJ2-5, with 9 positions matching TRBD2. V lost 0 bases, J lost 2 bases, and 5 bases stayed unmatched. The CDR3 loop spans 16 amino acids. Germline V gene lookup returns CDR1 SGHRS and CDR2 YFSETQ. The CDR3 DNA follows: TGCGCCAGCAGCTTGGAAGGCGGGAGGGGGCAAGAGACCCAGTACTTC. Translated: CASSLEGGRGQETQYF.

The CDR3 DNA reads TGTGCCAGCAGCCTACTAAACAGGGGATTTGGAGAGACCCAGTACTTC. Translated, it gives CASSLLNRGFGETQYF. J is TRBJ2-5 and V is TRBV7-2; 7 bases match TRBD1. Germline CDR1 SGHTA, CDR2 FQGNSA. V shed 5 bases and J 4 bases; nucleotides not matched to a gene: 13. The CDR3 length is 16 residues.

The rearrangement joins TRBV10-1 to TRBJ2-1; 9 positions agree with TRBD1. Losses at the gene ends were 6 bases for V and 6 bases for J; bases not matched to a gene: 9. Germline CDR1 is WNHNN and CDR2 is SYGVQD (reference sequence). This CDR3 is built from 15 residues. This chain's CDR3 is CASRAGTGTSNEQFF. DNA for the CDR3: TGCGCCAGCAGGGCCGGGACAGGGACGTCCAATGAGCAGTTCTTC.

With regard to this clone: One end of the junction fails to match germline, which may point to a read error. The chain is built from TRBV10-3 and TRBJ1-6; D gene uncertain. CDR1 and CDR2 (germline): ENHRY, SYGVKD. This CDR3 is 13 amino acids long. The CDR3 DNA sequence: TGTGCCACCAGTGGGGACTATAATTCACCCCTCCACTTT. This sequence encodes CATSGDYNSPLHF.

This chain uses TRBV10-3 with TRBJ1-1; the D gene is possibly TRBD1 (6 bases). Deletions cut 1 base from V and 1 base from J, with 10 bases between. The CDR3 consists of 15 residues. Germline loops: CDR1 ENHRY, CDR2 SYGVKD. CDR3 residues: CAISEYGGANTEAFF. DNA of the CDR3: TGTGCCATCAGTGAGTACGGGGGGGCGAACACTGAAGCTTTCTTT.

The chain is built from TRBV11-2 and TRBJ2-6; TRBD1 might be the D (5 bases). The CDR3 sequence is 19 residues long. Deletions cut 0 bases from V and 0 bases from J, with 15 bases between. The germline CDR1 and CDR2 sequences are SGHAT and FQNNGV. CDR3 sequence reads: CASSLDQFRALSGANVLTF. CDR3 coding DNA: TGTGCCAGCAGCTTAGATCAGTTCAGGGCCCTCTCTGGGGCCAACGTCCTGACTTTC. Looking up the rest from reference TRBV11-2 and TRBJ2-6 gives the full variable domain: EAGVAQSPRYKIIEKRQSVAFWCNPISGHATLYWYQQILGQGPKLLIQFQNNGVVDDSQLPKDRFSAERLKGVDSTLKIQPAKLEDSAVYLCASSLDQFRALSGANVLTFGAGSRLTVL.

With respect to this clone: Other DNA sequences in this sample translate to the same CDR3. The chain joins TRBV5-1 to TRBJ1-3, with D unclear. CDR1 is SGHRS and CDR2 is YFSETQ in the germline V gene. V was clipped by 4 bases and J by 0 bases, with 8 bases between them. This CDR3 spans 14 amino acids. Here the CDR3 reads CASSAGSSGNTIYF. Here the CDR3 DNA reads TGCGCCAGCAGCGCTGGGTCCTCTGGAAACACCATATATTTT.